Below, 2 T cell receptor beta chains from the same sample are listed, as sequenced in a study of blood T cells in healthy people across ages. Using a J-beta primer mix together with a sample-barcoded 5' primer, a second PCR was run for roughly 6 to 12 cycles. TCRdb reprocessed the 5' RACE reads with MiXCR, giving one entry per CDR3 protein. The repertoire has hundreds of thousands of distinct CDR3 sequences, roughly half of them found once; the top ten carry about 14%. The sequenced sample was blood. All receptors come from a woman older than 75 in good health.

About this clonotype: This may stem from a read error, because a much larger clone lies one nucleotide away. The genes are TRBV20-1 and TRBJ2-3, with 7 bases that match TRBD2. The J segment lost 1 base and the V segment lost 7 bases, leaving 8 bases of the junction unmatched. This CDR3 comprises 14 residues. CDR1 DFQATT and CDR2 SNEGSKA come from the germline V gene (reference sequence). The CDR3 coding sequence is TGCAGTGGGAATCGGGGGGACGGCACAGATACGCAGTATTTT. Protein product: CSGNRGDGTDTQYF.

The chain uses TRBV4-2 and TRBJ2-5; a possible D gene is TRBD2 (5 bases). The better agreement between TRBJ2-7 and the DNA end casts doubt on the J call. Germline values: CDR1 LGHNA, CDR2 YNFKEQ. The CDR3 consists of 15 residues. The CDR3 region has the DNA TGTGCCAGCAGCCACCGGACTGATGATTCCTACGAGCAGTACTTC. Amino acid sequence: CASSHRTDDSYEQYF.